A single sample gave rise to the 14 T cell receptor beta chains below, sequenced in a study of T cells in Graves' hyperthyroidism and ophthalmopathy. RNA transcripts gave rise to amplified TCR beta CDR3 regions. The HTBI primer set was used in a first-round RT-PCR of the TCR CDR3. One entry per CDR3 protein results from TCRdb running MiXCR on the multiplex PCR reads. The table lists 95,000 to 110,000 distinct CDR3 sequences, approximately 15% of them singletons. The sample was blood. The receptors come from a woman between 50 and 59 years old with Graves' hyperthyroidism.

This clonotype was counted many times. The CDR3 region has the DNA TGCGCCAGCAGTGAGTCAGGGGTAGGGGACGAGCAGTACTTC. This encodes CASSESGVGDEQYF. The V and J genes are TRBV10-1 and TRBJ2-7; D is perhaps TRBD1 (5 bases). V was cut by 0 bases and J by 5 bases, with 11 bases left in between. The CDR3 sequence is 14 residues long. Germline values: CDR1 WNHNN, CDR2 SYGVQD (reference sequence).

CDR3: CSARGLSYEQYF. Here the CDR3 DNA reads TGCAGCGCGAGGGGTCTCTCCTACGAGCAGTACTTC. The chain joins TRBV29-1 to TRBJ2-7; tentatively, D is TRBD1 or TRBD2 (5 bases each). V shed 7 bases and J shed 0 bases, with 10 bases lying between them. Per germline, CDR1 SQVTM and CDR2 ANQGSEA. The CDR3 runs 12 residues.

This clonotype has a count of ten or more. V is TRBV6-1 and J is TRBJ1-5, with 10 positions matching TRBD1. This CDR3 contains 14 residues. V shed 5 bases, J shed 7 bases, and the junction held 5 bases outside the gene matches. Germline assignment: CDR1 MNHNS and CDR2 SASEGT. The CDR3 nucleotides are TGTGCCAGCAGTAGGGGACAGGGGAACCAGCCCCAGCATTTT. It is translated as CASSRGQGNQPQHF.

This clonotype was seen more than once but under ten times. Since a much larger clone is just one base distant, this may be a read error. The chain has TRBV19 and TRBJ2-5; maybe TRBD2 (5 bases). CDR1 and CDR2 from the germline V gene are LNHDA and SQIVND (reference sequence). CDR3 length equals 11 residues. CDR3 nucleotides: TGTGCCAGTATTGGGTGGGAGACCCGGTACTTC. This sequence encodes CASIGWETRYF.

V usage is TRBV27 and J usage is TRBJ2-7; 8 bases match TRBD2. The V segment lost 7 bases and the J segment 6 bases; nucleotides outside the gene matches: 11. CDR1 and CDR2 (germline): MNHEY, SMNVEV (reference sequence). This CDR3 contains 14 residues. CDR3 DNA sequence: TGTGCCAGCACCCGGGTGGCGGGAGGAGTCGAGCAGTACTTC. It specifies CASTRVAGGVEQYF.

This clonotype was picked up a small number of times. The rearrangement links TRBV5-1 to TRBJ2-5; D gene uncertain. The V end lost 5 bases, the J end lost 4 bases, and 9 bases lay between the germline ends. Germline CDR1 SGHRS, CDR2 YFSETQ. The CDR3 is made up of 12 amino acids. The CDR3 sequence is CASSDLRETQYF. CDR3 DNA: TGCGCCAGCAGTGACTTGAGAGAGACCCAGTACTTC.

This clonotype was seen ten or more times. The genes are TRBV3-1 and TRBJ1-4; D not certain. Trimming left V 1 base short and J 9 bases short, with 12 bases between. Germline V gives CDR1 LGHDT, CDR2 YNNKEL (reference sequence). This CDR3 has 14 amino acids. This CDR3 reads CASSQAGSIQKLFF. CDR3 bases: TGTGCCAGCAGCCAAGCGGGCTCAATTCAAAAACTGTTTTTT.

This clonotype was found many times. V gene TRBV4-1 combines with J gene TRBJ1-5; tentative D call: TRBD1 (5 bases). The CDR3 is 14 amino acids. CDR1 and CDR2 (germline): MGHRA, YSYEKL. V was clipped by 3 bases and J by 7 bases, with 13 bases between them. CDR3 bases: TGCGCCAGCAGCCACGGGGGTCGTAGACAGCCCCAGCATTTT. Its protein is CASSHGGRRQPQHF.

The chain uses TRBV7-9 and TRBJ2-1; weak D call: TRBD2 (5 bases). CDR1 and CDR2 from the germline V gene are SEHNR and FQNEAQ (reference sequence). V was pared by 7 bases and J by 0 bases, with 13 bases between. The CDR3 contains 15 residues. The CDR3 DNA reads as TGTGCCAGCACCCGACCGGGGAGCTCCTACAATGAGCAGTTCTTC. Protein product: CASTRPGSSYNEQFF.

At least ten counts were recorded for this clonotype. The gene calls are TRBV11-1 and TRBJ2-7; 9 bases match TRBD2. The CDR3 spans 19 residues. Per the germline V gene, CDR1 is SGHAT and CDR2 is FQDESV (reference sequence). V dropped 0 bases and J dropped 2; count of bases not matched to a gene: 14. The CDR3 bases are TGTGCCAGCAGCTTAGCTCCGGTAGGGGCTAGCGGGATACCCTACGAGCAGTACGTC. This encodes CASSLAPVGASGIPYEQYV.

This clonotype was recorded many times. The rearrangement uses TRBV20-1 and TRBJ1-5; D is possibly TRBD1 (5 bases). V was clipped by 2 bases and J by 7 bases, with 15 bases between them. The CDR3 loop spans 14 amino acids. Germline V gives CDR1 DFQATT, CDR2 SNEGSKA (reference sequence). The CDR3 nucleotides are TGCAGTGCTAGAACCGGGCCCACAGGACAGCCCCAGCATTTT. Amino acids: CSARTGPTGQPQHF.

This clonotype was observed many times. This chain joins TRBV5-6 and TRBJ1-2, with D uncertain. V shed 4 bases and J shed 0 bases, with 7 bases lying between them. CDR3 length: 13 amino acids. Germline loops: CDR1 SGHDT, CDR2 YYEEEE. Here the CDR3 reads CASSAQANYGYTF. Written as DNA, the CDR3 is TGTGCCAGCAGCGCCCAAGCTAACTATGGCTACACCTTC.

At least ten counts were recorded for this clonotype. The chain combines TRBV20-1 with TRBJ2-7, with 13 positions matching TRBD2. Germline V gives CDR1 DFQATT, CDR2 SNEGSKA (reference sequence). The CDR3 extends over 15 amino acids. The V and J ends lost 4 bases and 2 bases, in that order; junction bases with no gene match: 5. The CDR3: CSAKLGLAGAYEQYF. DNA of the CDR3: TGCAGTGCTAAACTTGGACTAGCGGGGGCCTACGAGCAGTACTTC.

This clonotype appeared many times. CDR3 loop: CASSGASGSNEQFF. The CDR3 nucleotides are TGTGCCAGCAGTGGGGCTAGCGGGAGCAATGAGCAGTTCTTC. The rearrangement uses TRBV2 and TRBJ2-1; 10 bases fit TRBD2. This CDR3 has 14 amino acids. V dropped 4 bases and J dropped 6; count of bases not matched to a gene: 3. Germline CDR1 SNHLY, CDR2 FYNNEI. The whole variable domain, filled in from reference TRBV2 and TRBJ2-1, reads EPEVTQTPSHQVTQMGQEVILRCVPISNHLYFYWYRQILGQKVEFLVSFYNNEISEKSEIFDDQFSVERPDGSNFTLKIRSTKLEDSAMYFCASSGASGSNEQFFGPGTRLTVL.